This T cell receptor (beta chain) is from a study of Ad26.COV2.S vaccination and SARS-CoV-2 variants. The CDR3 sequence is 15 residues long. Germline V gives CDR1 SQVTM, CDR2 ANQGSEA. V trimming: 1 base; J trimming: 6 bases; junction bases outside the gene matches: 5. Using immunoSEQ multiplex PCR, the repertoire was profiled, and TCRdb retains in-frame clones only, with some absent. The sample gives about 98,000 clones, over 70% of which show up once; roughly 17% is in the top ten. This TCR was sampled from a human donor who had recovered from COVID-19. The chain is built from TRBV29-1 and TRBJ2-3, with 12 bases identical to TRBD2. The specimen comprised peripheral blood, sampled after recovery from COVID-19. As DNA, the CDR3 is TGCAGCGTTGAAGGAGGGACTAGCGGGTCGGATACGCAGTATTTT. This encodes CSVEGGTSGSDTQYF.